What follows describes a single TCR beta chain. Its antigen is not yet known. No qualities accompany the bases; no much larger clone lies one base away. TCR cDNA was synthesized by 5'RACE template switching, which introduced a universal primer site and unique molecular identifiers. Priming of cDNA synthesis was performed from both the TCR alpha and TCR beta constant segments. Libraries were amplified in two PCR steps, with sample barcodes and sequencing adapters added in the second step. Libraries were sequenced on Illumina HiSeq 2500 (2x100 bp) or NovaSeq (2x150 bp). As for the authors' bioinformatics: Demultiplexing of reads and collapsing into UMI consensus sequences were performed with MIGEC, and V(D)J alignment was carried out with MiXCR. Vaccine-responding clonotypes were defined with edgeR using replicate PBMC samples, requiring FDR below 0.01 and a log2 fold change above 5 up to day 15. Each bulk clonotype was labeled CD4 or CD8 based on which sequenced repertoire, CD4 or CD8, contained the clonotype at higher abundance. TCRdb ran its own pipeline on the public reads, namely fastp trimming at Q25 and MiXCR clone calling, and kept in-frame beta chains. Rows with one shared CDR3 protein collapse into an entry with the most common genes and DNA. TCRdb, not the original authors, processed these V and J calls. The sample table shows about 220,000 distinct CDR3 sequences, and 5.5% to 8.5% are seen once. The ten largest clones represent roughly 1% of the sample.

The treatment or condition label here, explained by the study, means: live attenuated yellow fever vaccine strain. PBMCs were isolated from peripheral blood using a standard Ficoll-Paque protocol. CD4 and CD8 T-cell fractions were isolated with Dynabeads CD4 and CD8 positive selection kits. RNA was extracted with TriZol from bulk PBMCs, CD4 and CD8 fractions, and dextramer-positive and dextramer-negative fractions. The sample originates from a study of T cells after yellow fever vaccination (dated by TCRdb to about 2019). As for the study more broadly: Libraries from fractions with low cell numbers were prepared with the SMART-Seq v4 Ultra Low Input RNA kit. To follow T-cell clones before and after primary and booster YFV17D yellow fever vaccination, bulk TCR alpha and beta repertoires were sequenced over time. Blood samples were taken at several timepoints before and after primary and secondary immunization, and bulk PBMC replicates and cell subsets were isolated. Two healthy male donors made up the cohort, one aged 18 to 30 years and the other aged 30 to 39 years. Beyond this particular receptor, the publication reports: Computational filtering was required because FACS-sorted repertoires could contain abundant contaminating clonotypes from the bulk population. Because only a couple of donors were included in the study, the extent to which the findings can be generalized is limited. Most clones expanded after primary vaccination were re-detected after the booster (around 96% of CD4 and roughly 87% of CD8), suggesting broad memory maintenance. Compared with the primary T-cell response, the secondary T-cell response was weaker but faster, peaking on day 5 rather than day 15. A small fraction of clonotypes showed up in both the CD4 and CD8 compartments, probably as a result of convergent recombination.

The CDR3 runs 14 residues from the cysteine to the phenylalanine. Only the CDR3 region is kept as DNA, spanning 42 bases read in frame from base 1. V drops 1 base and J drops 2 bases, leaving 7 bases in between. The germline V gene (reference sequence) yields LGHDT for CDR1 and YNNKEL for CDR2. This TCR derives from a man aged 25-40 years who received the YFV17D yellow fever vaccine. The V gene is TRBV3-1 and the J gene is TRBJ2-3, with a tentative D gene TRBD1 over 6 matching bases. Specimen: CD4+ T cells sorted from PBMCs, collected on the day of the yellow fever booster vaccination. In nucleotide form, the sequence is TGTGCCAGCAGCCAAGGGACAGCCACAGATACGCAGTATTTT. Its translation is CASSQGTATDTQYF.